This entry features one T cell receptor beta chain sequence. The assay used deep level. Measured with immunoSEQ multiplex PCR; TCRdb has only the in-frame clones, and not every one. In the table there are 450,000 to 600,000 clones, 70% to 80% of which are singletons. The germline V gene encodes CDR1 MNHEY and CDR2 SMNVEV (reference sequence). The CDR3 is 14 residues long. V was cut by 4 bases and J by 0 bases, with 6 bases left in between. The data are from a study of shared clonotypes between healthy human individuals. The study enrolled healthy HIV-negative adults without recent acute infections or vaccinations as donors. Caucasian adults living in Nashville, Tennessee, provided all samples.

Sequences were obtained from PBMCs. The sequence was obtained from a woman in her thirties or forties in good health. Some clones in this sample may be carry-over from other donors' samples. The V and J genes are TRBV27 and TRBJ2-2; D possibly corresponds to TRBD2 (5 bases). The CDR3 sequence: CASSSLANTGELFF. In nucleotides, the CDR3 is TGTGCCAGCAGTTCACTAGCGAACACCGGGGAGCTGTTTTTT.